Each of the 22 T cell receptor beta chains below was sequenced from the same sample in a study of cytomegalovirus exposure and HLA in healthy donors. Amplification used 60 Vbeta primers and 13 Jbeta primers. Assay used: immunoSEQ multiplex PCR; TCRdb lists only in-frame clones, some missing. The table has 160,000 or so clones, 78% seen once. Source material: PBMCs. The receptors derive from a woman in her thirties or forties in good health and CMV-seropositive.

CDR3 in DNA: TGTGCCAGCAGTTCGGACAGGCTAGCTAACTATGGCTACACCTTC. This translates into CASSSDRLANYGYTF. V gene TRBV6-5 combines with J gene TRBJ1-2, with TRBD1 matching 7 bases. Germline V lookup: CDR1 MNHEY, CDR2 SVGAGI. Unmatched junction bases numbered 5, after V lost 4 bases and J lost 0 bases. The CDR3 runs 15 residues.

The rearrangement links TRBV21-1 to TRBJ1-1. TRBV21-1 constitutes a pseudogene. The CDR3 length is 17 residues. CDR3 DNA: TGTGCCAGCAGCAAAGGGGCCGGGAGGCAGTTGAACACTGAAGCTTTCTTT. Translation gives CASSKGAGRQLNTEAFF.

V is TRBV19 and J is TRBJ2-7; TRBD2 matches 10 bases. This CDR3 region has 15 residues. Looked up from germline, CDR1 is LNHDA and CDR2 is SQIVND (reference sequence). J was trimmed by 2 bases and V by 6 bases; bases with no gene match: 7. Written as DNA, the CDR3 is TGTGCCAGTAGCCCGACTAGCGGGCCGACCTACGAGCAGTACTTC. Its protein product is CASSPTSGPTYEQYF.

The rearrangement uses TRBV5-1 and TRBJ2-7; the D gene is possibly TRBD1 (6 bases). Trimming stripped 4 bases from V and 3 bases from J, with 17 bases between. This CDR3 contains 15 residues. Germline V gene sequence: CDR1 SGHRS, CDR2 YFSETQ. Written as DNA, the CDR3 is TGCGCCAGCAGCCTAGAGGACAGCTTATACTACGAGCAGTACTTC. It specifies CASSLEDSLYYEQYF. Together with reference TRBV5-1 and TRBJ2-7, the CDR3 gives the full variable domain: KAGVTQTPRYLIKTRGQQVTLSCSPISGHRSVSWYQQTPGQGLQFLFEYFSETQRNKGNFPGRFSGRQFSNSRSEMNVSTLELGDSALYLCASSLEDSLYYEQYFGPGTRLTVT.

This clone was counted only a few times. The CDR3 bases are TGTGCCAGTAGTACCTCCAGGGCGAACACCGGGGAGCTGTTTTTT. Protein sequence: CASSTSRANTGELFF. The chain has TRBV19 and TRBJ2-2, with TRBD1 as a possible D gene (5 bases). Trimming pared 4 bases from V and 0 bases from J, leaving 9 bases between. The CDR3 loop spans 15 amino acids. Germline V CDR1 and CDR2: LNHDA, SQIVND (reference sequence).

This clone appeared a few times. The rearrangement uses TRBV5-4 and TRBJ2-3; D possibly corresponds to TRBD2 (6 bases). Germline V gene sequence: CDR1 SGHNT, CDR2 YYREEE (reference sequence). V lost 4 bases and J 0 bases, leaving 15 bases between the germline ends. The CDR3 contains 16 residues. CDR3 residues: CASSPAGGLSTDTQYF. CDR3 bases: TGTGCCAGCAGCCCCGCTGGGGGACTTAGCACAGATACGCAGTATTTT.

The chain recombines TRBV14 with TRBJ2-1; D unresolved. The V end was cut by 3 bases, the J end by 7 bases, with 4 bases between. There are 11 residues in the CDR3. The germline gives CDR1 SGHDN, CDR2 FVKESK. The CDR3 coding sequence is TGTGCCAGCAGCCATCGTAATGAGCAGTTCTTC. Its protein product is CASSHRNEQFF.

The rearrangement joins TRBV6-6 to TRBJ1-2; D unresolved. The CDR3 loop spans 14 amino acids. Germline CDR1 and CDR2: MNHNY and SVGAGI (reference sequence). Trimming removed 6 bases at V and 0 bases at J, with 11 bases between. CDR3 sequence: CASSTGSTNYGYTF. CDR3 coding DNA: TGTGCCAGCAGCACCGGGTCTACTAACTATGGCTACACCTTC.

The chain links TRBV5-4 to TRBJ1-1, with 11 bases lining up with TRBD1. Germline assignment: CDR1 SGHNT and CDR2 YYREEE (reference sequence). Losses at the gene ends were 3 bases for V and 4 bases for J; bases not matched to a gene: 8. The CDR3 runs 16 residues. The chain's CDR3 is CASSSPAGTGGTEAFF. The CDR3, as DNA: TGTGCCAGCAGCTCCCCAGCCGGGACAGGGGGCACTGAAGCTTTCTTT.

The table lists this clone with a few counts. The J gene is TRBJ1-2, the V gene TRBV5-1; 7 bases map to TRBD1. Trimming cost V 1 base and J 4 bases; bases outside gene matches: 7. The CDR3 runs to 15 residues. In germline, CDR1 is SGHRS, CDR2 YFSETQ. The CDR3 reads CASSLSLAGGYGYTF. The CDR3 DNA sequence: TGCGCCAGCAGCTTGTCTTTGGCAGGGGGCTATGGCTACACCTTC.

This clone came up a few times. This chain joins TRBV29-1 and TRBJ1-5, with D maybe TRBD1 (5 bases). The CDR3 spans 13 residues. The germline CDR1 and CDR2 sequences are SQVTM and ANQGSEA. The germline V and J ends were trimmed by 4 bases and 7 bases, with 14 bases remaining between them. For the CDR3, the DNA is TGCAGCGTTGGGGAGGGGAGGGGACAGCCCCAGCATTTT. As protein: CSVGEGRGQPQHF.

CDR3 sequence: CASSHPLGTGSSYEQYF. CDR3 nucleotides: TGCGCCAGCAGCCACCCCCTGGGAACAGGGAGCTCCTACGAGCAGTACTTC. The chain uses TRBV4-1 and TRBJ2-7; perhaps TRBD1 as D (6 bases). V was trimmed by 3 bases and J by 0 bases, leaving 18 bases between them. Looked up from germline, CDR1 is MGHRA and CDR2 is YSYEKL. The CDR3 covers 17 residues.

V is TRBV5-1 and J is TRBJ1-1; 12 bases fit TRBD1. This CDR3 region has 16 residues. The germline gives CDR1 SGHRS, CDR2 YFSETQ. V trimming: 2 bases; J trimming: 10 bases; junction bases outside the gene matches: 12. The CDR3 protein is CASSFGTGTGGQGAFF. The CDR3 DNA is TGCGCCAGCAGCTTCGGGACCGGGACAGGGGGCCAGGGAGCTTTCTTT.

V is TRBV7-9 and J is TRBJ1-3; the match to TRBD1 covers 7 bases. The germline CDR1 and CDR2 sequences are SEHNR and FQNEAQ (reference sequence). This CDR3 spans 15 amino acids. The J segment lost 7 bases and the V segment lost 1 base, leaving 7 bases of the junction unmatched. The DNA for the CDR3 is TGTGCCAGCAGCTTAGTCGGGACAGCTCCCAACACCATATATTTT. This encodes CASSLVGTAPNTIYF.

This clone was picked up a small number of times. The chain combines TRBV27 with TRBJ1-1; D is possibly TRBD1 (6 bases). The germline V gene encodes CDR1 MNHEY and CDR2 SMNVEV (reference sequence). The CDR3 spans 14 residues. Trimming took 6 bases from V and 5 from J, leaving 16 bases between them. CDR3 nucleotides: TGTGCCAGCAGCCCCAAGGGGGTCTGGACTGAAGCTTTCTTT. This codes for CASSPKGVWTEAFF.

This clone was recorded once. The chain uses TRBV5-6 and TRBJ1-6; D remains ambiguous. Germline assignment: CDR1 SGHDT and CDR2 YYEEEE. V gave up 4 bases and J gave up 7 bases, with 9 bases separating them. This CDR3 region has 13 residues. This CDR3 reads CASSLTENSPLHF. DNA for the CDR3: TGTGCCAGCAGCCTTACAGAGAATTCACCCCTCCACTTT.

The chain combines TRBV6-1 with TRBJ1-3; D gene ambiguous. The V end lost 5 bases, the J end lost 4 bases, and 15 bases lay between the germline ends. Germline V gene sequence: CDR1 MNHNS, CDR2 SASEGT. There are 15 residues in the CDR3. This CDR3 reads CASSSSSVAGNTIYF. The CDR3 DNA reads TGTGCCAGCAGTTCCAGCAGCGTAGCAGGAAACACCATATATTTT.

The CDR3 reads CASSEDRGNTEAFF. CDR3 in DNA: TGTGCCAGCAGCGAGGACAGGGGTAACACTGAAGCTTTCTTT. The chain combines TRBV5-4 with TRBJ1-1; 9 bases match TRBD1. V gave up 4 bases and J gave up 2 bases; unmatched junction bases: 3. CDR3 length: 14 residues. Germline V gene data show CDR1 as SGHNT and CDR2 as YYREEE (reference sequence).

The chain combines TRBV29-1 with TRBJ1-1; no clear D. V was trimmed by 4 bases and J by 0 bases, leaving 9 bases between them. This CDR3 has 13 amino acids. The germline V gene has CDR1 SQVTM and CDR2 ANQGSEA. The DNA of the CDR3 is TGCAGCGTTGGGCTGATCATGAACACTGAAGCTTTCTTT. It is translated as CSVGLIMNTEAFF. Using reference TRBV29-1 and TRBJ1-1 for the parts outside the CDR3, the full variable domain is SAVISQKPSRDICQRGTSLTIQCQVDSQVTMMFWYRQQPGQSLTLIATANQGSEATYESGFVIDKFPISRPNLTFSTLTVSNMSPEDSSIYLCSVGLIMNTEAFFGQGTRLTVV.

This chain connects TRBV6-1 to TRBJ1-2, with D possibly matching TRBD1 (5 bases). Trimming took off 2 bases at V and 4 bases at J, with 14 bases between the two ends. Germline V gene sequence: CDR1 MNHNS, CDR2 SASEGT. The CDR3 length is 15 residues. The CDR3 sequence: CASSELDSSFYGYTF. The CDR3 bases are TGTGCCAGCAGTGAACTTGACAGTTCCTTCTATGGCTACACCTTC.

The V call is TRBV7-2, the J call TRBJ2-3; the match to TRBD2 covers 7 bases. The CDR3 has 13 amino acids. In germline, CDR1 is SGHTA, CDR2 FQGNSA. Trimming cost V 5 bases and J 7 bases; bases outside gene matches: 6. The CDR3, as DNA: TGTGCCAGCAGCCCCCGACTAGCTTATACGCAGTATTTT. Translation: CASSPRLAYTQYF.

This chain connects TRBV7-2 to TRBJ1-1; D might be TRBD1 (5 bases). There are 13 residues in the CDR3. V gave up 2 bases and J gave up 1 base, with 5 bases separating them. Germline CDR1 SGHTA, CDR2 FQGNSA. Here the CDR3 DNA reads TGTGCCAGCAGCTTAAGGGGGAACACTGAAGCTTTCTTT. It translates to CASSLRGNTEAFF.